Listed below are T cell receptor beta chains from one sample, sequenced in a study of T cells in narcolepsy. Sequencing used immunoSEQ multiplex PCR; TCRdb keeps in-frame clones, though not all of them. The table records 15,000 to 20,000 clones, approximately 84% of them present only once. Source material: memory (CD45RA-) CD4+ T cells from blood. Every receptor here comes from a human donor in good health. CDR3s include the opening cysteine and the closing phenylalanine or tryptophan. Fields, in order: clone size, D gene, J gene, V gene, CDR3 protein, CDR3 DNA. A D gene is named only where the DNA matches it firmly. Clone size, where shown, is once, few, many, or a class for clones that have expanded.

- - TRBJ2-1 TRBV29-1 CSVIVGAMEFF TGCAGCGTGATTGTAGGGGCTATGGAGTTCTTC
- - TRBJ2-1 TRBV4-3 CASSQDRAGRQFF TGCGCCAGCAGCCAAGATCGAGCGGGTCGGCAGTTCTTC
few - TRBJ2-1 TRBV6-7 CASSYSSRGGENEQFF TGTGCCAGCAGTTACTCCAGTAGGGGGGGGGAGAATGAGCAGTTCTTC
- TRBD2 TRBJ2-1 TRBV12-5 CASGLSGTSGKNEQFF TGTGCTAGTGGTTTGTCCGGGACTAGCGGGAAAAATGAGCAGTTCTTC
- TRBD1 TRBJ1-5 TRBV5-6 CASSSGTGSGSWPQHF TGTGCCAGCAGCTCGGGGACAGGGTCGGGTTCGTGGCCCCAGCATTTT
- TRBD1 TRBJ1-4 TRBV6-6 CASSYSSNQGVGKLFF TGTGCCAGCAGTTACTCGTCTAATCAGGGGGTTGGAAAACTGTTTTTT
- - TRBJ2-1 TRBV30 CAWSVQLINEQFF TGTGCCTGGAGTGTCCAACTTATCAATGAGCAGTTCTTC
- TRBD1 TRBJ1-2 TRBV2 CASSVGQGRGHTF TGTGCCAGCAGCGTGGGACAGGGCAGGGGCCACACCTTC
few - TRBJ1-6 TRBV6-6 CASNPIVNSPLHF TGTGCCAGCAACCCTATAGTGAATTCACCCCTCCACTTT
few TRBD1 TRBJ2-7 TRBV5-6 CASSSLGTGSHEQYF TGTGCCAGCAGCTCTTTAGGGACAGGGAGCCACGAGCAGTACTTC
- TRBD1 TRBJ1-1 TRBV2 CASRGTGLTEAFF TGTGCCAGCAGAGGGACAGGGCTAACTGAAGCTTTCTTT
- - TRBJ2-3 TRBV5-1 CASIPGPSTDTQYF TGCGCCAGTATCCCCGGTCCTAGCACAGATACGCAGTATTTT
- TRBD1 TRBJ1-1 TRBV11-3 CASSGGQGNTEAFF TGTGCCAGCAGCGGAGGACAGGGGAACACTGAAGCTTTCTTT
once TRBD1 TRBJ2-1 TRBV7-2 CASSSRPPGTGNYNEQFF TGTGCCAGCAGCTCCCGCCCTCCCGGGACAGGGAACTACAATGAGCAGTTCTTC
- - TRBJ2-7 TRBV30 CAWSVSRDEQYF TGTGCCTGGAGTGTCTCTAGGGACGAGCAGTACTTC
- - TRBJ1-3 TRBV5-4 CASSLDPGMSGNTIYF TGTGCCAGCAGCCTGGACCCGGGTATGTCTGGAAACACCATATATTTT
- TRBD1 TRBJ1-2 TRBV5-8 CASSLTGADGYTF TGTGCCAGCAGCTTGACAGGGGCAGATGGCTACACCTTT
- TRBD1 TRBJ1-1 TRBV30 CAWSTDRVNTEAFF TGTGCCTGGAGTACCGACAGGGTGAACACTGAAGCTTTCTTT
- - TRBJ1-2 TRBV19 CATAADGGRYGYTF TGTGCCACAGCCGCCGATGGTGGGAGGTATGGCTACACCTTC
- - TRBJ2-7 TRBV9 CASSAHPDRTYEQYF TGTGCCAGCAGCGCCCATCCGGACCGAACCTACGAGCAGTACTTC
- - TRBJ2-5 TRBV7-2 CASSLVGLQETQYF TGTGCCAGCAGCTTAGTTGGGTTACAAGAGACCCAGTACTTC
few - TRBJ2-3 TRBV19 CASSRWDTQYF TGTGCCAGTAGTAGGTGGGATACGCAGTATTTT